The rows below give T cell receptor beta chains drawn from one sample of a study of somatic mutations in cytotoxic T cells in rheumatoid arthritis. The table came from immunoSEQ multiplex PCR; TCRdb's copy has only in-frame clones and leaves some out. The sample holds about 10,000 clones, 80% seen once. Sequencing used CD8+ T cells sorted from blood. These TCRs come from an adult with rheumatoid arthritis. Both conserved end residues are part of each CDR3. Fields, in order: J gene, V gene, clone size, D gene, CDR3 protein, CDR3 DNA. The D gene is left open where the match is weak. Size tells how often a clone was seen (once, few, many) or the class of an expanded clone, and some rows leave it out.

>TRBJ1-2|TRBV29-1|-|-
CSVEDLREANYGYTF
TGCAGCGTTGAAGATCTGCGGGAAGCTAACTATGGCTACACCTTC
>TRBJ2-4|TRBV7-9|-|TRBD1
CASSSTGGSGNIQYF
TGTGCCAGCAGCTCGACAGGGGGCTCGGGAAACATTCAGTACTTC
>TRBJ2-7|TRBV5-5|-|-
CASSFDWVGLTYEQYF
TGTGCCAGCAGCTTTGACTGGGTGGGGCTAACCTACGAGCAGTACTTC
>TRBJ2-7|TRBV28|few|-
CARGDGSYEQYF
TGTGCCAGAGGGGACGGCTCCTACGAGCAGTACTTC
>TRBJ1-2|TRBV15|-|-
CATSQKVGEGPSGGYTF
TGTGCCACCAGCCAGAAAGTGGGAGAGGGGCCCTCGGGTGGCTACACCTTC
>TRBJ1-6|TRBV9|-|TRBD1
CASSGTGTGDNSPLHF
TGTGCCAGCAGCGGGACCGGGACAGGGGACAATTCACCCCTCCACTTT
>TRBJ1-2|TRBV7-9|-|TRBD1
CASSIQGAFNYGYTF
TGTGCCAGCAGCATTCAGGGGGCCTTTAACTATGGCTACACCTTC
>TRBJ1-3|TRBV4-1|-|-
CASSQANSNTIYF
TGCGCCAGCAGCCAAGCGAATAGCAACACCATATATTTT
>TRBJ1-1|TRBV7-9|few|-
CASSSGSTEAFF
TGTGCCAGCAGCTCAGGGAGTACTGAAGCTTTCTTT
>TRBJ1-6|TRBV6-6|-|TRBD1
CASRPGTGGSSPLHF
TGTGCCAGCAGACCCGGGACAGGGGGTAGTTCACCCCTCCACTTT
>TRBJ1-2|TRBV7-9|-|TRBD1
CASSSTGVGNYGYTF
TGTGCCAGCAGCTCGACAGGGGTTGGGAACTATGGCTACACCTTC
>TRBJ2-5|TRBV4-2|-|-
CASSQEGWGTQYF
TGTGCCAGCAGCCAAGAAGGGTGGGGAACCCAGTACTTC
>TRBJ2-7|TRBV27|-|-
CASSLEGRGGYEQYF
TGTGCCAGCAGTTTAGAGGGCAGGGGAGGGTACGAGCAGTACTTC
>TRBJ1-4|TRBV9|-|TRBD1
CASSVGDRGPIEKLFF
TGTGCCAGCAGCGTAGGTGACAGGGGGCCGATTGAAAAACTGTTTTTT
>TRBJ1-6|TRBV28|-|TRBD1
CASSFGDSTSPLHF
TGTGCCAGCAGTTTCGGGGACAGTACCTCACCCCTCCACTTT
>TRBJ1-1|TRBV19|-|-
CASSIEGGGEAFF
TGTGCCAGTAGTATAGAAGGGGGAGGAGAAGCTTTCTTT
>TRBJ2-1|TRBV4-3|-|TRBD1
CASSPGTGYNEQFF
TGCGCCAGCAGCCCCGGGACAGGTTACAATGAGCAGTTCTTC
>TRBJ2-5|TRBV5-1|-|TRBD1
CASSSSTGQETQYF
TGCGCCAGCAGCTCGTCGACAGGGCAGGAGACCCAGTACTTC